This T cell receptor beta chain was observed in a study of blood T cell repertoires in COVID-19. Study summary: Sites across the United States, Italy and Spain contributed samples from acute and convalescent COVID-19. T cells, B-cell-depleted T cells, or PBMCs supplied cDNA or gDNA.

Source study methods: Reference gene primers were amplified, and this amplification served to estimate nucleated cell counts. TCRdb's copy holds only in-frame clones and misses some; the assay was immunoSEQ multiplex PCR. The D gene and trimming were derived from the DNA, and the V and J assignments and clone size from that table. Of 150,000 to 190,000 clones in the sample, approximately 80% were seen once. V lost 2 bases and J 2 bases, leaving 10 bases between the germline ends. The germline V gene has CDR1 SGHTA and CDR2 FQGNSA. The CDR3 length is 15 residues. The chain combines TRBV7-2 with TRBJ1-5, with a tentative D call TRBD1 (5 bases). This TCR came from a woman of 80 years or more with acute or convalescent COVID-19. Sequencing was performed on peripheral blood. In DNA, the CDR3 is TGTGCCAGCAGCTTAATGGGCAGGGGCAATCAGCCCCAGCATTTT. Its translation is CASSLMGRGNQPQHF.